The 18 T cell receptor beta chains reported below all come from one sample, sequenced in a study of CD8+CD57+ T cells in acquired aplastic anemia. Template material for TCR beta VDJ and CDR3 profiling consisted of genomic DNA. From the reads, TCRdb called clonotypes with MiXCR, one entry per CDR3 protein. Seen here are approximately 180,000 distinct CDR3 sequences, nearly 65% observed once, and the top ten hold about 44%. Sequencing involved patients with CD8+CD57+ cell expansion previously shown by flow cytometry. The sample consisted of sorted CD4+, CD8+, or CD8+CD57+ T cells (not recorded which) from PBMCs. The receptors come from a human donor with aplastic anemia.

The rearrangement joins TRBV2 to TRBJ1-4; 7 positions match TRBD1. The ends lost 6 bases at V and 8 bases at J; junction bases unmatched: 12. There are 15 residues in the CDR3. Per germline, CDR1 SNHLY and CDR2 FYNNEI. The CDR3 DNA reads TGTGCCAGCAGGAGAACTTACAGGGGTGAGGAAAAACTGTTTTTT. Its translation: CASRRTYRGEEKLFF.

The chain uses TRBV5-1 and TRBJ2-1; D is possibly TRBD2 (5 bases). Germline V gene data show CDR1 as SGHRS and CDR2 as YFSETQ. The V end lost 4 bases, the J end lost 0 bases, and 11 bases lay between the germline ends. The CDR3 has 15 amino acids. The CDR3 nucleotides read TGCGCCAGCAGCCACAAAGCGGACTCCTACAATGAGCAGTTCTTC. As protein: CASSHKADSYNEQFF.

The CDR3 loop reads CAIRSGQGVSGANVLTF. The CDR3 DNA reads as TGTGCCATCAGGTCGGGACAGGGGGTGTCTGGGGCCAACGTCCTGACTTTC. The chain uses TRBV10-3 and TRBJ2-6, with 11 bases identical to TRBD1. Germline CDR1 is ENHRY and CDR2 is SYGVKD. The length of the CDR3 is 17 residues. The V segment lost 6 bases and the J segment 1 base; nucleotides outside the gene matches: 5.

In regard to this clonotype: Compared with germline, one end of the junction differs, possibly owing to a read error. The chain has TRBV10-3 and TRBJ2-3; weak D call: TRBD2 (8 bases). The CDR3 totals 15 residues. CDR1 and CDR2 (germline): ENHRY, SYGVKD. DNA of the CDR3: TGTGCCAGCAGTGAAGGGGGCGGGGGGCGGGATACGCAGTATTTT. This translates into CASSEGGGGRDTQYF.

The J gene is TRBJ2-2, the V gene TRBV15; D remains ambiguous. Germline V gene sequence: CDR1 LNHNV, CDR2 YYDKDF (reference sequence). This CDR3 is 14 amino acids long. V lost 7 bases and J lost 1, with 10 bases in between. CDR3 coding DNA: TGTGCCACCACTCAGGACGGGAACACCGGGGAGCTGTTTTTT. The encoded protein is CATTQDGNTGELFF.

This clonotype was seen many times. This chain connects TRBV19 to TRBJ1-5; no definite D call. The CDR3 has 17 residues. CDR1 LNHDA and CDR2 SQIVND come from the germline V gene (reference sequence). With 3 bases removed from V and 0 bases from J, the gap between germline ends came to 15 bases. The CDR3 sequence is CASSMWAGLYSNQPQHF. CDR3 coding DNA: TGTGCCAGTAGTATGTGGGCCGGGTTATATAGCAATCAGCCCCAGCATTTT. Drawing the rest from reference TRBV19 and TRBJ1-5, the complete variable domain is DGGITQSPKYLFRKEGQNVTLSCEQNLNHDAMYWYRQDPGQGLRLIYYSQIVNDFQKGDIAEGYSVSREKKESFPLTVTSAQKNPTAFYLCASSMWAGLYSNQPQHFGDGTRLSIL.

This clonotype is a singleton in its sample. The chain joins TRBV2 to TRBJ1-5; 8 positions agree with TRBD1. Germline V gene data show CDR1 as SNHLY and CDR2 as FYNNEI. This CDR3 is built from 15 residues. V shed 6 bases, J shed 2 bases, and the junction held 6 bases outside the gene matches. The DNA for the CDR3 is TGTGCCAGCAGGAGGGAGACAGGGGGCAATCAGCCCCAGCATTTT. Protein sequence: CASRRETGGNQPQHF.

This chain joins TRBV9 and TRBJ2-5, with 9 bases matching TRBD2. With 0 bases clipped from V and 5 bases from J, the junction kept 5 bases outside the gene matches. The germline CDR1 and CDR2 sequences are SGDLS and YYNGEE. CDR3 length equals 15 residues. The CDR3 coding sequence is TGTGCCAGCAGCGTAGGTCTAGCGGGGATGGAGACCCAGTACTTC. It yields the protein CASSVGLAGMETQYF.

The chain carries TRBV5-1 and TRBJ2-7, with D unclear. This CDR3 has 13 residues. In germline, CDR1 is SGHRS, CDR2 YFSETQ. V was clipped by 4 bases and J by 5 bases, with 13 bases between them. The CDR3 coding sequence is TGCGCCAGCAGCCAACTCCAGGACGACGAGCAGTACTTC. Protein: CASSQLQDDEQYF. Complete variable domain (other parts from reference TRBV5-1 and TRBJ2-7): KAGVTQTPRYLIKTRGQQVTLSCSPISGHRSVSWYQQTPGQGLQFLFEYFSETQRNKGNFPGRFSGRQFSNSRSEMNVSTLELGDSALYLCASSQLQDDEQYFGPGTRLTVT.

This chain joins TRBV29-1 and TRBJ2-7; D is ambiguous. The CDR3 contains 12 residues. The germline CDR1 and CDR2 sequences are SQVTM and ANQGSEA. The V end lost 6 bases, the J end lost 5 bases, and 14 bases lay between the germline ends. CDR3 region: CSVTPTSHEQYF. Here the CDR3 DNA reads TGCAGCGTCACCCCTACGAGCCACGAGCAGTACTTC.

The chain joins TRBV7-9 to TRBJ1-2, with TRBD1 matching over 7 bases. Germline CDR1 reads SEHNR; CDR2 reads FQNEAQ (reference sequence). CDR3 length: 14 residues. The trim removed 5 bases at V and 6 bases at J, leaving 9 bases unmatched. The CDR3 loop is CASSPGGCDDGYTF. CDR3 in DNA: TGTGCCAGCAGCCCAGGGGGATGTGATGATGGCTACACCTTC.

The chain couples TRBV7-2 to TRBJ2-1; TRBD2 agrees at 10 bases. CDR1 and CDR2 from the germline V gene are SGHTA and FQGNSA. Unmatched junction bases numbered 7, after V lost 7 bases and J lost 4 bases. The CDR3 is 15 amino acids. The CDR3 nucleotides are TGTGCCAGCACGATTAGCGGGGGGCCTTACAATGAGCAGTTCTTC. It is translated as CASTISGGPYNEQFF.

The chain combines TRBV20-1 with TRBJ2-5; 10 nucleotides agree with TRBD2. The trim removed 1 base at V and 1 base at J, leaving 0 bases unmatched. CDR1 is DFQATT and CDR2 is SNEGSKA in the germline V gene (reference sequence). This CDR3 has 14 amino acids. This CDR3 reads CSARGTSGQETQYF. CDR3 coding DNA: TGCAGTGCTAGAGGGACTAGCGGCCAAGAGACCCAGTACTTC.

The V and J genes are TRBV2 and TRBJ2-7; unclear D gene. Trimming cost V 6 bases and J 6 bases, with 15 bases left between them. The CDR3 extends over 13 amino acids. Germline V gene sequence: CDR1 SNHLY, CDR2 FYNNEI. CDR3 DNA: TGTGCCAGCAGCCAAGGAGCCCAGAGCGAGCAGTACTTC. This gives the protein CASSQGAQSEQYF. Filled out from reference TRBV2 and TRBJ2-7, the complete variable domain reads EPEVTQTPSHQVTQMGQEVILRCVPISNHLYFYWYRQILGQKVEFLVSFYNNEISEKSEIFDDQFSVERPDGSNFTLKIRSTKLEDSAMYFCASSQGAQSEQYFGPGTRLTVT.

The chain links TRBV12-3 or TRBV12-4 to TRBJ1-5, with D unresolved. The CDR3 is 15 amino acids. Trimming took 6 bases from V and 0 from J, leaving 12 bases between them. This CDR3 is CASSSDGYSNQPQHF. CDR3 DNA: TGTGCCAGCAGCTCGGACGGGTATAGCAATCAGCCCCAGCATTTT.

This clonotype was counted many times. The CDR3 DNA sequence: TGTGCCAGCAGTTCAGGTTCGTACAATGAGCAGTTCTTC. Translation gives CASSSGSYNEQFF. The chain has TRBV12-3 or TRBV12-4 and TRBJ2-1; unclear D gene. With 4 bases removed from V and 4 bases from J, the gap between germline ends came to 8 bases. The CDR3 extends over 13 amino acids.

In regard to this clonotype: A much larger clone lies a single base off, so this may be a read error. The genes are TRBV9 and TRBJ2-1, with 10 nucleotides matching TRBD2. Germline V gives CDR1 SGDLS, CDR2 YYNGEE. The length of the CDR3 is 16 residues. The CDR3 region has the DNA TGTGCCAGCAGCGTAGTTCTAGCGGGGGCCTACAATGAGCGGTTCTTC. Translation: CASSVVLAGAYNERFF.

This clonotype was observed many times. The rearrangement links TRBV9 to TRBJ2-1; TRBD2 is a possible D gene (5 bases). Trimming stripped 3 bases from V and 6 bases from J, with 16 bases between. The CDR3 runs 15 residues. Germline V gene data show CDR1 as SGDLS and CDR2 as YYNGEE. CDR3: CASSATDSLINEQFF. DNA for the CDR3: TGTGCCAGCAGCGCGACGGACTCATTGATCAATGAGCAGTTCTTC.